Shown below are 15 T cell receptor beta chains from a single sample sequenced in a study of control samples from healthy donors and cancer patients. TCRdb's table, derived via immunoSEQ multiplex PCR, lists solely in-frame clones and lacks some. The table lists roughly 95,000 clones, 91% of them singletons. Sample: blood. Every receptor here comes from a woman aged 25 to 45 in good health.

The CDR3 here is CASSFHGTSGSSDTQYF. CDR3 in DNA: TGTGCCAGCAGCTTCCATGGGACTAGCGGGAGTAGCGATACGCAGTATTTT. The genes are TRBV11-2 and TRBJ2-3; 14 positions agree with TRBD2. The CDR3 is 17 residues long. Germline V CDR1 and CDR2: SGHAT, FQNNGV. J was trimmed by 6 bases and V by 3 bases; bases with no gene match: 8.

The V and J genes are TRBV7-3 and TRBJ1-5; no definite D call. The V end lost 4 bases, the J end lost 5 bases, and 9 bases lay between the germline ends. Germline-derived CDR1 and CDR2 are SGHTA and FQGTGA. CDR3 length equals 13 residues. The chain's CDR3 is CASSSTPDQPQHF. CDR3 DNA: TGTGCCAGCAGCTCCACCCCGGATCAGCCCCAGCATTTT.

The chain recombines TRBV19 with TRBJ1-1; D unresolved. The length of the CDR3 is 14 residues. CDR1 is LNHDA, CDR2 SQIVND, per germline (reference sequence). Trimming left V 3 bases short and J 7 bases short, with 15 bases between. DNA for the CDR3: TGTGCCAGTAGTATGGGGTCAGACTGGGGTGAAGCTTTCTTT. Translation gives CASSMGSDWGEAFF.

V is TRBV29-1 and J is TRBJ1-4; TRBD1 is a possible D gene (5 bases). Germline values: CDR1 SQVTM, CDR2 ANQGSEA. V was shortened by 0 bases and J by 3 bases, with 11 bases between the two germline ends. CDR3 length equals 15 residues. The CDR3 sequence is CSVEDGARPNEKLFF. The DNA of the CDR3 is TGCAGCGTTGAAGACGGGGCGCGACCTAATGAAAAACTGTTTTTT.

The chain carries TRBV7-3 and TRBJ1-5; 9 positions match TRBD1. CDR1 is SGHTA, CDR2 FQGTGA, per germline. V trimming: 4 bases; J trimming: 6 bases; junction bases outside the gene matches: 7. The CDR3 extends over 15 amino acids. The CDR3 here is CASSSTGGVGQPQHF. The CDR3 DNA follows: TGTGCCAGCAGCTCTACAGGGGGCGTGGGTCAGCCCCAGCATTTT.

The rearrangement joins TRBV18 to TRBJ1-4; a possible D gene is TRBD1 (5 bases). Trimming took 1 base from V and 0 from J, leaving 12 bases between them. Germline V gives CDR1 KGHSH, CDR2 LQKENI. The CDR3 is 17 residues long. CDR3 protein: CASSPLPGRATNEKLFF. The CDR3 nucleotides are TGTGCCAGCTCACCACTGCCGGGGCGTGCAACTAATGAAAAACTGTTTTTT. The full variable domain, in which reference TRBV18 and TRBJ1-4 provide the parts outside the CDR3, is NAGVMQNPRHLVRRRGQEARLRCSPMKGHSHVYWYRQLPEEGLKFMVYLQKENIIDESGMPKERFSAEFPKEGPSILRIQQVVRGDSAAYFCASSPLPGRATNEKLFFGSGTQLSVL.

This rearrangement joins TRBV19 to TRBJ1-1; TRBD1 aligns across 8 bases. CDR3 size: 15 residues. V shed 7 bases, J shed 4 bases, and the junction held 11 bases outside the gene matches. Per the germline V gene, CDR1 is LNHDA and CDR2 is SQIVND (reference sequence). This chain's CDR3 is CASILRNRGATEAFF. The CDR3 coding sequence is TGTGCCAGTATCCTAAGAAACAGGGGGGCCACTGAAGCTTTCTTT.

The chain recombines TRBV7-6 with TRBJ2-7; 10 positions match TRBD2. Unmatched junction bases numbered 6, after V lost 1 base and J lost 3 bases. The CDR3 runs to 16 residues. Germline assignment: CDR1 SGHVS and CDR2 FNYEAQ. CDR3 bases: TGTGCCAGCAGCTTAGGTCCTCAGCGGGAGGGCTACGAGCAGTACTTC. Translating it yields CASSLGPQREGYEQYF.

J is TRBJ2-7 and V is TRBV5-1; 14 bases agree with TRBD2. Unmatched junction bases numbered 12, after V lost 4 bases and J lost 9 bases. This CDR3 contains 16 residues. Germline V lookup: CDR1 SGHRS, CDR2 YFSETQ. The CDR3 DNA sequence: TGCGCCAGCAGCGTCGGGACTAGCGGGAGCCGGGGGGGGCAGTACTTC. This encodes CASSVGTSGSRGGQYF.

This clone was detected only a few times. The CDR3 sequence is CAFSLVRQSLFF. For the CDR3, the DNA is TGTGCCTTCTCTTTGGTGCGGCAGTCGCTTTTCTTT. The chain uses TRBV30 and TRBJ1-1; D remains unclear. CDR1 is GTSNPN, CDR2 SVGIG, per germline (reference sequence). Trimming shortened V by 7 bases and J by 13 bases, and 22 bases separated the two germline ends. The CDR3 loop spans 12 amino acids.

V is TRBV7-2 and J is TRBJ2-2; D is uncertain. The V end lost 5 bases, the J end lost 10 bases, and 20 bases lay between the germline ends. Germline-derived CDR1 and CDR2 are SGHTA and FQGNSA. This CDR3 is built from 15 residues. This chain's CDR3 is CASSTPGTQVVELFF. The CDR3 DNA reads TGTGCCAGCAGCACCCCGGGCACACAAGTAGTGGAGCTGTTTTTT.

Here the CDR3 DNA reads TGTGCCAGCAGTAGAGGAGGGGAAGACCCAGATACGCAGTATTTT. This encodes CASSRGGEDPDTQYF. This chain joins TRBV5-4 and TRBJ2-3; D is possibly TRBD2 (6 bases). V lost 5 bases and J lost 4, with 17 bases in between. The CDR3 consists of 15 residues. CDR1 and CDR2 from the germline V gene are SGHNT and YYREEE (reference sequence).

The rearrangement links TRBV3-1 (or the pseudogene TRBV3-2) to TRBJ1-6, with TRBD1 matching over 7 bases. The germline CDR1 and CDR2 sequences are LGHDT and YNNKEL (reference sequence). The CDR3 has 15 residues. Losses at the gene ends were 9 bases for V and 6 bases for J; bases not matched to a gene: 11. The CDR3 loop is CASQTGNQINSPLHF. CDR3 bases: TGTGCCAGTCAGACAGGGAATCAAATTAATTCACCCCTCCACTTT.

The chain employs TRBV6-4 and TRBJ1-4; D remains unclear. The length of the CDR3 is 15 residues. Germline V gene sequence: CDR1 MRHNA, CDR2 SNTAGT. Trimming shortened V by 6 bases and J by 6 bases, and 17 bases separated the two germline ends. The CDR3 bases are TGTGCCAGCAGCCCATTATCCGGGTTGGATGAAAAACTGTTTTTT. Residues: CASSPLSGLDEKLFF.

The genes are TRBV12-5 and TRBJ2-7; TRBD1 aligns across 7 bases. Germline CDR1 LGHNT, CDR2 FRNRAP. The CDR3 spans 13 residues. J gave up 3 bases and V 1 base, and 0 bases lay outside the gene matches. The CDR3 loop reads CASGLGQGYEQYF. In nucleotides, the CDR3 is TGTGCTAGTGGTTTGGGACAGGGCTACGAGCAGTACTTC.